Presented here are 5 T cell receptor beta chains from one specimen sequenced in a study of molecular identifiers for immune sequencing clone quantification. Each CDR3 protein gets one entry after TCRdb re-called the PCR reads with MiXCR. The data show approximately 680,000 distinct CDR3 sequences, roughly 23% seen once. The sequencing sample was made of naive CD8+ T cells from blood, with Jurkat cell RNA spiked in. Subset defined: FACS-sorted CD8+CD4-CCR7+CD45RA+ naive T cells. These receptor sequences come from a human donor in good health. Some libraries in this study had Jurkat cell RNA spiked in.

As for this clonotype: A junction boundary mismatches the germline segment, possibly from a read error. The chain uses TRBV13 and TRBJ2-3; D perhaps matches TRBD1 (6 bases). The germline V gene encodes CDR1 PRHDT and CDR2 FYEKMQ (reference sequence). CDR3 length: 16 residues. CDR3 DNA: TGTGCCAGCAGCTTAGTAGGAGGCGAGTCGACAGGTACGCAGTATTTT. Translated: CASSLVGGESTGTQYF. Full variable domain (missing parts from reference TRBV13 and TRBJ2-3): AAGVIQSPRHLIKEKRETATLKCYPIPRHDTVYWYQQGPGQDPQFLISFYEKMQSDKGSIPDRFSAQQFSDYHSELNMSSLELGDSALYFCASSLVGGESTGTQYFGPGTRLTVL.

The genes are TRBV28 and TRBJ2-7, with a possible D match to TRBD2 (6 bases). From germline, CDR1 is MDHEN and CDR2 SYDVKM. The CDR3 runs 16 residues. The V end lost 5 bases, the J end lost 7 bases, and 24 bases lay between the germline ends. This chain's CDR3 is CASSDRGISRPLEQYF. Written as DNA, the CDR3 is TGTGCCAGCAGTGACCGCGGGATTTCCAGACCCCTTGAGCAGTACTTC.

This clonotype was detected many times. The chain uses TRBV7-6 and TRBJ2-5, with TRBD2 identical over 12 bases. V lost 5 bases, J lost 5 bases, and 6 bases stayed unmatched. The CDR3 consists of 15 residues. CDR1 and CDR2 (germline): SGHVS, FNYEAQ. For the CDR3, the DNA is TGTGCCAGCAGCCCTAGCGGGGGGGCCGCTGAGACCCAGTACTTC. Translated: CASSPSGGAAETQYF.

V is TRBV19 and J is TRBJ2-7, with no clear D. Germline assignment: CDR1 LNHDA and CDR2 SQIVND (reference sequence). The CDR3 is 14 residues long. V was pared by 1 base and J by 0 bases, with 7 bases between. The CDR3 DNA follows: TGTGCCAGTAGTATAGCTGAAGACTCCTACGAGCAGTACTTC. Its translation is CASSIAEDSYEQYF.

Many counts were recorded for this clonotype. The rearrangement uses TRBV5-4 and TRBJ2-7; perhaps TRBD2 as D (6 bases). The CDR3 spans 13 residues. V was pared by 4 bases and J by 5 bases, with 13 bases between. Germline V CDR1 and CDR2: SGHNT, YYREEE (reference sequence). As DNA, the CDR3 is TGTGCCAGCAGCCCATGGGGAGGCAACGAGCAGTACTTC. Its protein product is CASSPWGGNEQYF.